Presented here are 3 T cell receptor beta chains from one specimen sequenced in a study of blood T cell repertoires in COVID-19. Using immunoSEQ multiplex PCR, the repertoire was profiled, and TCRdb retains in-frame clones only, with some absent. Counted here are some 21,000 clones, about 78% occurring once; the ten biggest clones make up roughly 13%. Sequenced material: peripheral blood. The receptors originated from a man aged 55 to 70 with active COVID-19.

This clone counts as medium-sized (0.01 to 0.1%). The chain joins TRBV27 to TRBJ1-1; D not certain. V dropped 2 bases and J dropped 4 bases, with 8 bases sitting between them. This CDR3 spans 13 amino acids. CDR1 is MNHEY, CDR2 SMNVEV, per germline (reference sequence). CDR3 DNA sequence: TGTGCCAGCAGTTTAGGCATTCGCACTGAAGCTTTCTTT. Translated, it gives CASSLGIRTEAFF.

The chain couples TRBV4-1 to TRBJ2-7; 13 bases match TRBD2. Germline V gene sequence: CDR1 MGHRA, CDR2 YSYEKL. CDR3 length: 17 residues. V gave up 1 base and J gave up 3 bases; unmatched junction bases: 6. CDR3 loop: CASSQAGLAGAFYEQYF. CDR3 sequence (DNA): TGCGCCAGCAGCCAAGCTGGACTAGCGGGAGCGTTCTACGAGCAGTACTTC.

J is TRBJ2-7 and V is TRBV7-8, with 12 bases matching TRBD2. J gave up 6 bases and V 1 base, and 1 base lay outside the gene matches. The CDR3 spans 14 residues. From germline, CDR1 is SGHVS and CDR2 FQNEAQ. Here the CDR3 reads CASSLVLAGGEQYF. CDR3 DNA sequence: TGTGCCAGCAGCTTAGTACTAGCGGGAGGCGAGCAGTACTTC. Full variable domain (missing parts from reference TRBV7-8 and TRBJ2-7): GAGVSQSPRYKVAKRGQDVALRCDPISGHVSLFWYQQALGQGPEFLTYFQNEAQLDKSGLPSDRFFAERPEGSVSTLKIQRTQQEDSAVYLCASSLVLAGGEQYFGPGTRLTVT.